The T cell receptor (beta chain) described here comes from a study of blood T cell repertoires in COVID-19. About the research overall: Both acute and convalescent COVID-19 samples were obtained from the United States, Italy and Spain. PBMCs, B-cell-depleted T cells, or T cells were the source of the cDNA or gDNA that made up the material.

The CDR3 length is 13 residues. Trimming removed 5 bases at V and 6 bases at J, with 13 bases between. Per the germline V gene, CDR1 is MNHNY and CDR2 is SVGAGI (reference sequence). In the study's own analysis: Amplified reference gene primers provided the basis for estimating nucleated cell counts. Libraries were prepared by immunoSEQ multiplex PCR; TCRdb keeps only in-frame clonotypes and omits some of them. The DNA gave D and trimming, while V, J and clone size come from that table. Of roughly 250,000 clones detected, roughly 90% appear once; the ten largest clones hold roughly 2%. Sequenced: peripheral blood. The chain joins TRBV6-6 to TRBJ1-2, with D possibly matching TRBD1 (6 bases). This receptor was identified in a woman in her thirties or forties who had recovered from COVID-19. CDR3: CASSRDNRDGYTF. In DNA, the CDR3 is TGTGCCAGCAGTCGGGACAACCGGGATGGCTACACCTTC.